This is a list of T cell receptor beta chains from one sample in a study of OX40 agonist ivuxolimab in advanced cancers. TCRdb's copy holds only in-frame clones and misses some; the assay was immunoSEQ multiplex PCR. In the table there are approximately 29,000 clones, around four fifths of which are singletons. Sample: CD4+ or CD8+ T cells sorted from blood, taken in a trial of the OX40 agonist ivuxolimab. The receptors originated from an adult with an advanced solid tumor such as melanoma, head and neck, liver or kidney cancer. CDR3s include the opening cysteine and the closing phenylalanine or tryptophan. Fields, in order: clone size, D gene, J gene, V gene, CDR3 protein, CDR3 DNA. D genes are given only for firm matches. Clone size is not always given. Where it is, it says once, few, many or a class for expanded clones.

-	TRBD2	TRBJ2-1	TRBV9	CASSALLAGTYNEQFF	TGTGCCAGCAGCGCCCTTTTAGCGGGGACCTACAATGAGCAGTTCTTC
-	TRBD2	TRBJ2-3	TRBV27	CASSSLTSGGPKGTQYF	TGTGCCAGCAGTTCCCTGACTAGCGGGGGGCCGAAAGGTACGCAGTATTTT
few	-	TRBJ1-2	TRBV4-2	CASSQQTYTF	TGTGCCAGCAGCCAGCAGACCTACACCTTC
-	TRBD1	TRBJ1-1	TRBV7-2	CASSHSTGVLVAEAFF	TGTGCCAGCAGCCACTCGACAGGGGTGTTAGTCGCTGAAGCTTTCTTT
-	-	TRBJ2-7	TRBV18	CASSLRAGQPPLGVYEQYF	TGTGCCAGCTCACTTCGGGCAGGGCAGCCGCCTTTAGGCGTCTACGAGCAGTACTTC
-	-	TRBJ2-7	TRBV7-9	CASSLVGGSYEQYF	TGTGCCAGCAGCTTAGTGGGCGGATCCTACGAGCAGTACTTC
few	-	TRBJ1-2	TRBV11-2	CASSLTPGRYGYTF	TGTGCCAGCAGCTTGACGCCAGGCCGCTATGGCTACACCTTC
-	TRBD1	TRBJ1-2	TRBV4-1	CASRGTGRADGYTF	TGCGCCAGCAGGGGGACAGGGAGGGCAGATGGCTACACCTTC
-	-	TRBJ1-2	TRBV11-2	CASSVQVNYGYTF	TGTGCCAGCAGCGTACAAGTCAACTATGGCTACACCTTC
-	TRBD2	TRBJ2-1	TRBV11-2	CASSSGGGSYYNEQFF	TGTGCCAGCAGCTCGGGCGGGGGGTCCTACTACAATGAGCAGTTCTTC
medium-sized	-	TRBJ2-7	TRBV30	CAWSPSDGYYEQYF	TGTGCCTGGAGTCCTTCCGACGGATACTACGAGCAGTACTTC
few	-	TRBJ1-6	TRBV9	CASSLGNSPLHF	TGTGCCAGCAGCTTGGGCAATTCACCCCTCCACTTT
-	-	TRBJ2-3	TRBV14	CASSLTGPDTQYF	TGTGCCAGCAGCCTTACAGGGCCAGATACGCAGTATTTT
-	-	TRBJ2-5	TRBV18	CASSPPEAVQETQYF	TGTGCCAGCTCACCACCTGAGGCGGTTCAAGAGACCCAGTACTTC
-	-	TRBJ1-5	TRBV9	CASSVGQGTEPQHF	TGTGCCAGCAGCGTTGGTCAGGGGACTGAGCCCCAGCATTTT
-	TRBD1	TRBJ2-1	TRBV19	CASSRGQGAYNEQFF	TGTGCCAGTAGCCGAGGACAGGGGGCCTACAATGAGCAGTTCTTC
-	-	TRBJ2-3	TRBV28	CASSLPPRDSTDTQYF	TGTGCCAGCAGTCTACCCCCCCGGGACAGCACAGATACGCAGTATTTT
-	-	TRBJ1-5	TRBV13	CASSIRHSIPQPQHF	TGTGCCAGCAGCATCAGACATAGTATCCCCCAGCCCCAGCATTTT
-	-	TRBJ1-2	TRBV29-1	CSSSGDTTNYGYTF	TGCAGCTCTTCGGGGGACACAACTAACTATGGCTACACCTTC
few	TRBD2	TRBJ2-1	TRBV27	CASSKGLDEQFF	TGTGCCAGCAGTAAGGGACTAGATGAGCAGTTCTTC
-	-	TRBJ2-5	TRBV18	CASSLQRLGQETQYF	TGTGCCAGCTCACTACAGAGGTTAGGGCAAGAGACCCAGTACTTC
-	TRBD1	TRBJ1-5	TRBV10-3	CAISELPGQSNQPQHF	TGTGCCATCAGTGAGTTACCGGGACAGAGCAATCAGCCCCAGCATTTT
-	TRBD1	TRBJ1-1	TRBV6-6	CASQGQGLTEAFF	TGTGCCAGCCAGGGACAGGGTTTAACTGAAGCTTTCTTT
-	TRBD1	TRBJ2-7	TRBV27	CASSLTGTGGGEQYF	TGTGCCAGCAGTCTCACCGGGACAGGGGGAGGGGAGCAGTACTTC
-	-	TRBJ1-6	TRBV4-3	CASSQDGLTYNSPLHF	TGCGCCAGCAGCCAAGACGGCCTTACCTATAATTCACCCCTCCACTTT
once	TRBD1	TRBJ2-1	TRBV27	CASSLYGTDSYNEQFF	TGTGCCAGCAGTTTGTATGGGACAGACTCCTACAATGAGCAGTTCTTC
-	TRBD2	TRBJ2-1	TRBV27	CASSPTSGGPGEQFF	TGTGCCAGCAGTCCCACTAGCGGGGGGCCGGGTGAGCAGTTCTTC
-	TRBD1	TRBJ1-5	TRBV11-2	CASSLTDREQPQHF	TGTGCCAGCAGCTTAACCGACAGGGAGCAGCCCCAGCATTTT
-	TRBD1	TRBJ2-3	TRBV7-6	CASSLQGGTDTQYF	TGTGCCAGCAGCTTACAGGGGGGCACAGATACGCAGTATTTT
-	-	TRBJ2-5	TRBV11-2	CASSLAGPLETQYF	TGTGCCAGCAGCTTAGCAGGCCCCCTAGAGACCCAGTACTTC
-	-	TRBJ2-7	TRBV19	CASSIVDGSYEQYF	TGTGCCAGTAGTATAGTTGACGGATCCTACGAGCAGTACTTC
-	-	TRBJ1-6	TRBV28	CASGGEGIGSPLHF	TGTGCCAGCGGGGGCGAGGGAATCGGATCACCCCTCCACTTT
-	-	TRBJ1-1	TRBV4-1	CASSRRGLGMNTEAFF	TGCGCCAGCAGCCGCAGGGGACTGGGGATGAACACTGAAGCTTTCTTT
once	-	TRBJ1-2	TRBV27	CASSTPGEGYGYTF	TGTGCCAGCAGTACCCCGGGAGAGGGGTATGGCTACACCTTC
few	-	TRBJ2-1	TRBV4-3	CASSQDYGGAYNEQFF	TGCGCCAGCAGCCAAGACTACGGGGGCGCCTACAATGAGCAGTTCTTC